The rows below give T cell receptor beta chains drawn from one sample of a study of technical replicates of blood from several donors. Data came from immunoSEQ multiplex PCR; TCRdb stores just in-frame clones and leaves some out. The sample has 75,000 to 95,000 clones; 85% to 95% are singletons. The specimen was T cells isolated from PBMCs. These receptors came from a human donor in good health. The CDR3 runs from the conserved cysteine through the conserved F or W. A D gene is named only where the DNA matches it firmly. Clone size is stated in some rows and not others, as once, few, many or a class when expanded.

CDR3: CASSLTGAEAFF; DNA: TGTGCCAGCAGTTTAACAGGAGCTGAAGCTTTCTTT; size: .; D: .; V: TRBV27; J: TRBJ1-1
CDR3: CASSQSITAGSPLHF; DNA: TGTGCCAGCAGCCAATCGATCACGGCGGGTTCACCCCTCCACTTT; size: .; D: .; V: TRBV14; J: TRBJ1-6
CDR3: CASLRSGGGRPQHF; DNA: TGTGCCAGTTTAAGATCCGGGGGAGGGAGGCCCCAGCATTTT; size: .; D: .; V: TRBV19; J: TRBJ1-5
CDR3: CASSSGQYYGYTF; DNA: TGTGCCAGCAGCTCGGGACAGTACTATGGCTACACCTTC; size: .; D: TRBD1; V: TRBV5-8; J: TRBJ1-2
CDR3: CASSPGASNTIYF; DNA: TGTGCCAGCAGCCCGGGTGCGAGTAACACCATATATTTT; size: .; D: .; V: TRBV7-9; J: TRBJ1-3
CDR3: CASSSALRTSYGYTF; DNA: TGTGCCAGCAGCTCGGCCTTACGGACAAGCTATGGCTACACCTTC; size: .; D: .; V: TRBV11-2; J: TRBJ1-2
CDR3: CASSWGFGSNQPQHF; DNA: TGTGCCAGCAGTTGGGGCTTTGGGAGCAATCAGCCCCAGCATTTT; size: .; D: .; V: TRBV27; J: TRBJ1-5
CDR3: CASSLAGESYGYTF; DNA: TGCGCCAGCAGCTTGGCAGGGGAATCCTATGGCTACACCTTC; size: .; D: .; V: TRBV5-1; J: TRBJ1-2
CDR3: CAWSLRGGGNTIYF; DNA: TGTGCCTGGAGCCTCAGGGGTGGTGGAAACACCATATATTTT; size: once; D: .; V: TRBV30; J: TRBJ1-3
CDR3: CASSTQTSGLVTQYF; DNA: TGTGCCAGCAGTACCCAGACTAGCGGGTTGGTGACCCAGTACTTC; size: .; D: TRBD2; V: TRBV28; J: TRBJ2-5
CDR3: CASSVTLNTEAFF; DNA: TGTGCCAGTAGTGTGACACTGAACACTGAAGCTTTCTTT; size: .; D: .; V: TRBV19; J: TRBJ1-1
CDR3: CSGGEGSYEQYF; DNA: TGCAGCGGGGGGGAGGGCTCCTACGAGCAGTACTTC; size: .; D: TRBD2; V: TRBV29-1; J: TRBJ2-7
CDR3: CASRPGLPNEQFF; DNA: TGTGCCAGCCGCCCGGGACTTCCCAATGAGCAGTTCTTC; size: .; D: .; V: TRBV2; J: TRBJ2-1
CDR3: CASSEYSGGTTRDTQYF; DNA: TGTGCCAGCAGTGAGTATAGCGGGGGGACCACCCGCGATACGCAGTATTTT; size: .; D: TRBD2; V: TRBV6-4; J: TRBJ2-3
CDR3: CASSLNGGTEAFF; DNA: TGTGCCAGCAGTTTAAATGGCGGCACTGAAGCTTTCTTT; size: .; D: .; V: TRBV28; J: TRBJ1-1
CDR3: CASSSRTGGSYEQYF; DNA: TGTGCCAGCTCGTCCCGGACAGGGGGTTCATACGAGCAGTACTTC; size: once; D: TRBD1; V: TRBV18; J: TRBJ2-7
CDR3: CASSQRTRRDEQFF; DNA: TGTGCCAGTAGTCAGCGGACCCGACGGGATGAGCAGTTCTTC; size: .; D: .; V: TRBV19; J: TRBJ2-1